This TCR beta chain was profiled in a study of blood T cells in healthy people across ages. CDR1 and CDR2 from the germline V gene are MNHNY and SVGAGI (reference sequence). Trimming cost V 2 bases and J 4 bases, with 11 bases left between them. The CDR3 consists of 14 residues. Sample-barcoded 5' priming and a J-beta primer mix drove a second PCR of about 6 to 12 cycles. In TCRdb, the 5' RACE reads were re-called with MiXCR into one record per CDR3 protein. The data hold about 1.4 million distinct CDR3 sequences, with roughly 60% observed a single time. The rearrangement joins TRBV6-6 to TRBJ1-1, with D possibly matching TRBD1 (6 bases). The source is a man younger than 35 in good health. Sequencing was done on a sample of blood. The CDR3: CASSYTGKVTEAFF. DNA of the CDR3: TGTGCCAGCAGTTACACAGGGAAGGTCACTGAAGCTTTCTTT.